A selection of T cell receptor beta chains follows, all from one sample in a study of CD8 T cells in Susac syndrome. TCRdb ran MiXCR on the immunoSEQ multiplex PCR reads and lists one entry per CDR3 protein. The sample holds 150,000 to 200,000 distinct CDR3 sequences, about 94% seen once. Material for sequencing was CD4+ T cells from PBMCs. These receptors all stem from a human donor with Susac syndrome. Both conserved end residues are part of each CDR3. A D gene is named only where the DNA matches it firmly. For some rows the clone size is stated as once, few or many, or as a class when expanded; others skip it.

V gene: TRBV7-2; J gene: TRBJ2-3; D gene: .; clone size: .; CDR3 DNA: TGTGCCAGCAGCTTGCAAAGGGATACGCAGTATTTT; CDR3 protein: CASSLQRDTQYF
V gene: TRBV5-1; J gene: TRBJ2-2; D gene: TRBD1; clone size: .; CDR3 DNA: TGCGCCAGCAGCAAGACAGGGGGCTTTGCCGGGGAGCTGTTTTTT; CDR3 protein: CASSKTGGFAGELFF
V gene: TRBV20-1; J gene: TRBJ1-2; D gene: .; clone size: .; CDR3 DNA: TGCAGTGCTAGAGATTCCCCAGGAGGCGACTATGGCTACACCTTC; CDR3 protein: CSARDSPGGDYGYTF
V gene: TRBV5-1; J gene: TRBJ2-7; D gene: TRBD1; clone size: .; CDR3 DNA: TGCGCCAGCAGCTTGGGTGTCGGGACAGGCTACGAGCAGTACTTC; CDR3 protein: CASSLGVGTGYEQYF
V gene: TRBV6-6; J gene: TRBJ1-1; D gene: .; clone size: .; CDR3 DNA: TGTGCCATCCTTCAACCGGACAGGAACACTGAAGCTTTCTTT; CDR3 protein: CAILQPDRNTEAFF
V gene: TRBV7-2; J gene: TRBJ2-5; D gene: .; clone size: .; CDR3 DNA: TGTGCCAGCAGCCTCCCAGGGATGCGAGAGACCCAGTACTTC; CDR3 protein: CASSLPGMRETQYF
V gene: TRBV20-1; J gene: TRBJ2-3; D gene: .; clone size: .; CDR3 DNA: TGCAGTGCCTTCTACTCTGGTTCGTTAGATACGCAGTATTTT; CDR3 protein: CSAFYSGSLDTQYF
V gene: TRBV7-3; J gene: TRBJ2-1; D gene: .; clone size: once; CDR3 DNA: TGTGCCAGCAGCCCGTTTGGGAGTCCGAGCTCCTACAATGAGCAGTTCTTC; CDR3 protein: CASSPFGSPSSYNEQFF
V gene: TRBV25-1; J gene: TRBJ2-6; D gene: .; clone size: .; CDR3 DNA: TGTGCCAGCATGAGTCCTGGGGCCAACGTCCTGACTTTC; CDR3 protein: CASMSPGANVLTF
V gene: TRBV3-1; J gene: TRBJ2-7; D gene: .; clone size: few; CDR3 DNA: TGTGCCAGCAGCCAAGATTCAACAGGAGCCTACGAGCAGTACTTC; CDR3 protein: CASSQDSTGAYEQYF
V gene: TRBV20-1; J gene: TRBJ2-3; D gene: TRBD1; clone size: .; CDR3 DNA: TGCAGTGCGCCCGACAGGGGTTCTAACACAGATACGCAGTATTTT; CDR3 protein: CSAPDRGSNTDTQYF
V gene: TRBV6-5; J gene: TRBJ2-7; D gene: .; clone size: .; CDR3 DNA: TGTGCCAGCAGTTACGGCGTGGGGCAGTACTTC; CDR3 protein: CASSYGVGQYF
V gene: TRBV29-1; J gene: TRBJ1-3; D gene: .; clone size: once; CDR3 DNA: TGCAGCGTTGAAACGGGGGGGGGAAACACCATATATTTT; CDR3 protein: CSVETGGGNTIYF
V gene: TRBV30; J gene: TRBJ1-1; D gene: .; clone size: .; CDR3 DNA: TGTGCCTGGAGTGTATCCCGCGGGGCTTTCTTT; CDR3 protein: CAWSVSRGAFF